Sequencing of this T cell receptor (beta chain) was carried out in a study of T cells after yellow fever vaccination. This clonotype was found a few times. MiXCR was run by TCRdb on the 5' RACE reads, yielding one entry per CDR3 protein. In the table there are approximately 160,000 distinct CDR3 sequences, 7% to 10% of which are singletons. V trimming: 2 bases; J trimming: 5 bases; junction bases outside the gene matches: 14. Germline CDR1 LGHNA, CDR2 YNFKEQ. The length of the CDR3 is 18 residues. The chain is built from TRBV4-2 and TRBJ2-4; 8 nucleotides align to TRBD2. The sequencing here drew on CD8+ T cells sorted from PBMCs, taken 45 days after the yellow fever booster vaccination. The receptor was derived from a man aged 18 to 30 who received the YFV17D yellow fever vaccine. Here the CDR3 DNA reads TGTGCCAGCAGCCAACCAAGAGGGGAGCGTAGCGGGGAAAACATTCAGTACTTC. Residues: CASSQPRGERSGENIQYF.